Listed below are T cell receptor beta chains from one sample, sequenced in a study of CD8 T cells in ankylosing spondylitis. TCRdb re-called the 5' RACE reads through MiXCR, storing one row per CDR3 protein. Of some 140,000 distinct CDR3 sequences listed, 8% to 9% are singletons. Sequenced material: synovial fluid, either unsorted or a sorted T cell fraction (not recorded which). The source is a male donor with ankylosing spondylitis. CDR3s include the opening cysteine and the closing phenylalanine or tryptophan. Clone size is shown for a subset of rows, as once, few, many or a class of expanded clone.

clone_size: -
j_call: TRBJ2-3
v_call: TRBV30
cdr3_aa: CAWRVGGSTDTQYF

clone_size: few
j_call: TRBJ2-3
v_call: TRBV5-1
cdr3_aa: CASAPSGTDTQYF

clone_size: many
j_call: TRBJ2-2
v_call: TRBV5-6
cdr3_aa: CASSRGPTNTGELFF

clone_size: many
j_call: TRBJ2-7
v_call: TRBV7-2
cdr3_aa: CASSLNSWTESSYEQYF

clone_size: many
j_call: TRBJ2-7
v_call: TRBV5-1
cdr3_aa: CASSIRSDSLFYEQYF

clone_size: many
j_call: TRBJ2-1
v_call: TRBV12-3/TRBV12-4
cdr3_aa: CASSLAGGLRFF

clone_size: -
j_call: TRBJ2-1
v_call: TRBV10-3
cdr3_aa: CAISAQRGGLVSGEQFF

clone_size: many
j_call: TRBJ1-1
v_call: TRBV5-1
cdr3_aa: CASSGYGSNTEAFF

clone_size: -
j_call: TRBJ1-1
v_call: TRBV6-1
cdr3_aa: CASSTGGDPLDTEAFF

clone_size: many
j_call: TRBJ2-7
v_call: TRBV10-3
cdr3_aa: CAISSTDSYEQYF

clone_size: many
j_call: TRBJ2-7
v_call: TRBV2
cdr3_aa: CASRQGTEQYF

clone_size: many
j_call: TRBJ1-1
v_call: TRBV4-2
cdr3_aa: CASSQVPRDTEAFF

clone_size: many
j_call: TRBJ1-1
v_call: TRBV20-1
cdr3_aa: CRGGGDTEAFF

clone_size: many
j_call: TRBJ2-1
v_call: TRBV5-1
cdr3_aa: CASSLGRILTYNEQFF

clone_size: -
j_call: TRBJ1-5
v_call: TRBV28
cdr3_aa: CASSLGGGNQPQHF

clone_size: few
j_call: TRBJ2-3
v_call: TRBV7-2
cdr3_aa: CASSLVASGLGTDTQYF

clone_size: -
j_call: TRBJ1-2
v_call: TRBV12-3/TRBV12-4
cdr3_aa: CAFSLYKIRDSYNYGYTF

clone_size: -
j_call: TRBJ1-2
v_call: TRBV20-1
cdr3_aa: CSANTGGMKAYGYTF

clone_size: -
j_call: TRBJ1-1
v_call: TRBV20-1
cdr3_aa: CSARDYWTYTEAFF

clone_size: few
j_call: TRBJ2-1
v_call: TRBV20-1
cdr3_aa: CSVHSGRNPINEQFF

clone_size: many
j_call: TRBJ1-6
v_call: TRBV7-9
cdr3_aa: CASSFTGDGNSPLHF

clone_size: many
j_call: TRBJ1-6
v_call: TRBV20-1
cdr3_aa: CSATDTVGENSPLHF

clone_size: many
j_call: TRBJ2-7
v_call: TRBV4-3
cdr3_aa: CASSQDPKGYEQYF

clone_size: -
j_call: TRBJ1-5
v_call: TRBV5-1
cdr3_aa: CASSPTGLGGSQPQHF

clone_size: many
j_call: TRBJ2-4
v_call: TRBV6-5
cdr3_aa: CASSYRGGAVNIQYF

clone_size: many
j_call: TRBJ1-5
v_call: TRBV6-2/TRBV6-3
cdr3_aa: CASSYSPQGYSNQPQHF

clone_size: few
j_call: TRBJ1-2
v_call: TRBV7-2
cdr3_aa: CASSGGNFGYTF

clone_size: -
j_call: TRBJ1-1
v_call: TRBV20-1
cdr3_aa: CSASRGIGTEAFF

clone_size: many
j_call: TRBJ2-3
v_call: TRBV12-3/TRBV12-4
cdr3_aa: CASTINTDTQYF

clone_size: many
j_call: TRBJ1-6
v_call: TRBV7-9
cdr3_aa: CASSAGTARNSPLHF

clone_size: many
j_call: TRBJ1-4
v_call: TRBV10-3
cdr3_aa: CAIRWGDEKLFF

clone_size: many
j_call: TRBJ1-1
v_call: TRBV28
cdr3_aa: CASSIGGTEAFF

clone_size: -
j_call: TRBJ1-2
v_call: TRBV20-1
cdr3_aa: CSPHPPTGRGRANYGYTF

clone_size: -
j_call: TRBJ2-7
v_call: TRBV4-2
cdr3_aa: CASSPGPREQYF

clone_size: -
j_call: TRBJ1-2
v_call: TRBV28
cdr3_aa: CASSLTELYGYTF

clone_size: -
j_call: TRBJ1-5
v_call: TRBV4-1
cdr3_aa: CASSPGQGFEQPQHF

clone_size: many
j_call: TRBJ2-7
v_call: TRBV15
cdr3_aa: CATSRGAGREKREQYF

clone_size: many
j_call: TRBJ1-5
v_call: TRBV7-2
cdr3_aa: CASSLVGLQPQHF

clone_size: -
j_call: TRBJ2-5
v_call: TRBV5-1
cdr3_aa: CASRGGRGETQYF

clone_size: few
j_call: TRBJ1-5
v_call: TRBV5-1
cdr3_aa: CASSLEGWVGQPQHF

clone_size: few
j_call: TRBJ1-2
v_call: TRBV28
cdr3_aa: CASSLGMGNYGYTF

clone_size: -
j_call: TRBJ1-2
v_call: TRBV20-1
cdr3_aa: CSARDIAKEGYTF

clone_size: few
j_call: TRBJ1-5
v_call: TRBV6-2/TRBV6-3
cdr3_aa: CASSYGSGGNQPQHF

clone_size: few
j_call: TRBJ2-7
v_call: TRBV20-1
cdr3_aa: CSARDRGYEQYF

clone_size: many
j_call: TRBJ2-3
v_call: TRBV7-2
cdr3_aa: CASAYSGRTDTQYF

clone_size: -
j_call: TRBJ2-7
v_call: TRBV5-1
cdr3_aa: CASSLSFGTGYLEQYF